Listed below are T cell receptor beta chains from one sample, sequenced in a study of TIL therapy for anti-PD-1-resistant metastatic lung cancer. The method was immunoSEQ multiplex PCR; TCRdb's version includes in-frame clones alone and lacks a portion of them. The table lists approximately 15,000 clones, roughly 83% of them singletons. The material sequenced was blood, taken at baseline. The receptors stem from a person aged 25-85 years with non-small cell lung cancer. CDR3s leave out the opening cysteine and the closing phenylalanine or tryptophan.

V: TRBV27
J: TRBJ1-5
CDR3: ASRTTGGPNQPQH

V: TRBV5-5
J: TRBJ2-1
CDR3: ASSYIQGSYNEQF

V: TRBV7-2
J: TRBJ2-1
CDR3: ASSLARNEQF

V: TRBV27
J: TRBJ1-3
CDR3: ASSKFRGGDPGNTIY

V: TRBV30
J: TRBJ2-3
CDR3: AWSGQLARADTQY

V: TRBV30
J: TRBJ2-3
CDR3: AWRGPGQAILQY

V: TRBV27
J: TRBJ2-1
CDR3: ASSLGGPSNEQF

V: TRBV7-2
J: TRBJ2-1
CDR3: ASSLASGVEQF

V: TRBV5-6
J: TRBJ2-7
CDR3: ASSLVDNQQY

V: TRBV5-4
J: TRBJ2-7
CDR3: ASSLEGGGSYEQY

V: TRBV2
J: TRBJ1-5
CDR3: ASSGEFREQPQH

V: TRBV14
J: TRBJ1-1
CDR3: ASSQDRDTEAF

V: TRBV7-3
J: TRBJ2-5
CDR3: ASSLDLNTPQY

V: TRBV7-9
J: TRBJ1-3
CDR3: ASSPTSTGGPGNTIY

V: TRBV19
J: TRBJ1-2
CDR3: ASSQGQGVYGYT

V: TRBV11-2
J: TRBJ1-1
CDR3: ASSLYRGTEAF

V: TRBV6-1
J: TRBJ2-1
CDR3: ASSGTGTRINEQF

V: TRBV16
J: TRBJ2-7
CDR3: ASSPLGGSSSYEQY

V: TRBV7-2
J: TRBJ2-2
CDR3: ASSLDAGTGELF

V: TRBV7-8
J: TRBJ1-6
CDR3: ASRGTASSYNSPLH

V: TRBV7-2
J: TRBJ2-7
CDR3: ASSDDPGLAGAYEQY

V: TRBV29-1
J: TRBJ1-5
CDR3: SVAWANNQPQH

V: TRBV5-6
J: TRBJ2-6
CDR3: ASSYVGISGANVLT

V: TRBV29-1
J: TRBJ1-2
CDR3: SVEKREGPGYT

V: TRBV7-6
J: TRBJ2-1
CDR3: ASSSRRGGNEQF

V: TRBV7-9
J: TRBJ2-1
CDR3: ASSLVSTGVVYNEQF

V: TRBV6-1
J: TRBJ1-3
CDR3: ASSERARAYGNTIY

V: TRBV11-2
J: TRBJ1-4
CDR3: ASTQGQPNEKLF

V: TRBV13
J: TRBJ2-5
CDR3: ASSYRLAGGQETQY

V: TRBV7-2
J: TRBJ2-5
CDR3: ASSHRGGGETQY

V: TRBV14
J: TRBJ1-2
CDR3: ASSQRGERNYGYT

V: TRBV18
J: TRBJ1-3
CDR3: ASSRGGGNTIY

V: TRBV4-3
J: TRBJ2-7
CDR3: ASSQEVDSLGSYEQY

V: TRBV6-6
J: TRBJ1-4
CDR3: ASSGQTTNEKLF

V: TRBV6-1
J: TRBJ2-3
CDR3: ASSTFEGLGDTQY

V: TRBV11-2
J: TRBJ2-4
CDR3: ASSLPETAKNIQY

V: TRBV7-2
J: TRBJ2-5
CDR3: ASSPQWGGQETQY

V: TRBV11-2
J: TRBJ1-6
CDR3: ASSLVQGNSPLH

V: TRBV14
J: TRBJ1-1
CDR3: ASSQIRGGRTEAF

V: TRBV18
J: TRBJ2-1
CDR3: ASSPGQFSNEQF

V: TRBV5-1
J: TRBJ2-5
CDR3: ASSLALAGGYQETQY

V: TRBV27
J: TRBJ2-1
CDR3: ASSPSKAPRYNEQF

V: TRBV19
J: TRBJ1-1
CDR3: ASSPPELMNTEAF

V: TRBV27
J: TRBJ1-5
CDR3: ASRPSWAQPQH

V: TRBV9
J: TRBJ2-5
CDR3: ASSIGLSSGRSETQY

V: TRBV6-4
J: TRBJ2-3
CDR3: ASSGVAGVVDTQY

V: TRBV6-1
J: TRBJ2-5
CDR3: ASFRGSGGETQY

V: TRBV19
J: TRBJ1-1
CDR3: ASSWGFGNTEAF

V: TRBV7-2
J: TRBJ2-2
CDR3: ASSLGVVSSLGGTGELF

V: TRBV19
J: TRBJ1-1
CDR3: AAGLGMNTEAF

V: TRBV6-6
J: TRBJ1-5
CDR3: ASSYGGGNQPQH

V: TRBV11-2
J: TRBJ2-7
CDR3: ASSLDTEVEQY